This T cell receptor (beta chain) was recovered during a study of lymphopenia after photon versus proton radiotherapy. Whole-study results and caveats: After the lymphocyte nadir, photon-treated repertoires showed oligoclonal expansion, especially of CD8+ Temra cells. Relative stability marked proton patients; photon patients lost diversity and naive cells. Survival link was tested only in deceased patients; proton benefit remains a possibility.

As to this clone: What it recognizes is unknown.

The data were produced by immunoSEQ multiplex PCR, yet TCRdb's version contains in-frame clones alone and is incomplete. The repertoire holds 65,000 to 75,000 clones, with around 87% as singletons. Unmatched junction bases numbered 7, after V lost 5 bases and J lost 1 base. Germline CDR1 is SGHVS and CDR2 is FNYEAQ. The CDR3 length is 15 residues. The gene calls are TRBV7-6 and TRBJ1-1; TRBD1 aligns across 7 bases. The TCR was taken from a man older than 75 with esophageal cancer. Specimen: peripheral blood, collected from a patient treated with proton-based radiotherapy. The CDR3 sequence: CASSPRTGANTEAFF. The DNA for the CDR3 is TGTGCCAGCAGCCCGCGAACAGGGGCGAACACTGAAGCTTTCTTT.